The entry below describes one T cell receptor (beta chain). Its specificity is unknown. This CDR3 comprises 15 residues. Germline V gene lookup returns CDR1 SGDLS and CDR2 YYNGEE. The ends lost 7 bases at V and 1 base at J; junction bases unmatched: 10. The data were taken from a study of T cells in Graves' hyperthyroidism and ophthalmopathy. Study-level results: Most expanded thyroid clonotypes above 0.001 recurred in blood.

Amplification yielded TCR beta CDR3 regions, with RNA transcripts as the source. Researchers ran a first-round RT-PCR on the TCR CDR3 using the HTBI primer set. TCRdb re-derived calls from the multiplex PCR reads in MiXCR, one entry per CDR3 protein. In the table there are 300,000 to 400,000 distinct CDR3 sequences, around a fifth of which are singletons. The sample comprised blood. The chain employs TRBV9 and TRBJ2-7, with 8 bases identical to TRBD2. The source is a woman in her forties or fifties with Graves' hyperthyroidism. This chain's CDR3 is CASGGAGALSYEQYF. Here the CDR3 DNA reads TGTGCCAGCGGCGGAGCGGGGGCCCTTTCCTACGAGCAGTACTTC.